Shown below are 30 T cell receptor beta chains from a single sample sequenced in a study of metastatic and nonmetastatic thyroid tumors. Ahead of thyroid surgery, no patient had received treatment of any kind. From the PCR reads, TCRdb re-called clones with MiXCR. The table has 20,000 to 25,000 clones, 12% seen once; the top ten hold 5.5% to 8%. Source material: blood. The receptor set was obtained from a male donor with papillary thyroid cancer or a benign thyroid nodule (not recorded which). Some clones in this sample may be carry-over from other donors' samples.

At least ten counts were recorded for this clone. This sequence joins TRBV4-1 and TRBJ2-6; TRBD2 aligns across 10 bases. From germline, CDR1 is MGHRA and CDR2 YSYEKL. The CDR3 spans 16 residues. The junction had 4 bases not matched to a gene; V was cut back by 5 bases and J by 3 bases. CDR3 protein: CASSSGGGVGANVLTF. CDR3 bases: TGCGCCAGCAGCAGCGGGGGGGGAGTTGGGGCCAACGTCCTGACTTTC.

This clone came up a few times. The rearrangement uses TRBV28 and TRBJ2-7; D is undetermined. CDR1 and CDR2 from the germline V gene are MDHEN and SYDVKM. The V end was cut by 7 bases, the J end by 0 bases, with 13 bases between. The CDR3 contains 14 residues. CDR3 DNA: TGTGCCAGCACCCCACTCGTGGACTCCTACGAGCAGTACTTC. It yields the protein CASTPLVDSYEQYF.

This clone occurred many times. The genes are TRBV20-1 and TRBJ2-1; the match to TRBD1 covers 10 bases. Looked up from germline, CDR1 is DFQATT and CDR2 is SNEGSKA (reference sequence). The V gene end was trimmed by 0 bases and the J gene end by 4 bases; junction bases not matched to a gene: 6. The CDR3 totals 16 residues. CDR3 region: CSARDPGQGLYNEQFF. The CDR3 DNA follows: TGCAGTGCTAGAGATCCGGGACAGGGGCTTTACAATGAGCAGTTCTTC.

This clone was seen ten or more times. This sequence joins TRBV20-1 and TRBJ1-6; a weak D match, TRBD1 (5 bases). The germline gives CDR1 DFQATT, CDR2 SNEGSKA (reference sequence). V lost 1 base, J lost 7 bases, and 8 bases lay in between. The CDR3 sequence is 13 residues long. CDR3 DNA: TGCAGTGCTAGAGGACCAGGGAATTCACCCCTCCACTTT. It specifies CSARGPGNSPLHF.

The J gene is TRBJ2-5, the V gene TRBV6-1, with a tentative D call TRBD1 (6 bases). The CDR3 runs to 15 residues. V gave up 3 bases and J gave up 5 bases, with 16 bases separating them. The V gene's germline CDR1 is MNHNS and CDR2 SASEGT. CDR3 residues: CASSDRDNRLETQYF. CDR3 sequence (DNA): TGTGCCAGCAGTGACCGGGACAACCGGTTGGAGACCCAGTACTTC.

By sample share, this clone is medium-sized. The genes are TRBV20-1 and TRBJ2-7; D tentatively reads TRBD1 or TRBD2 (7 bases each). V lost 6 bases, J lost 2 bases, and 14 bases lay in between. The CDR3 is made up of 13 amino acids. CDR1 and CDR2 from the germline V gene are DFQATT and SNEGSKA (reference sequence). The CDR3 region has the DNA TGCAGTGCCAGGGGGACTACTACCTACGAGCAGTACTTC. Translation gives CSARGTTTYEQYF.

By sample share, this clone is medium-sized. The chain carries TRBV6-1 and TRBJ1-6; D ambiguous. Trimming removed 5 bases from V and 4 bases from J, with 9 bases in between. Germline V CDR1 and CDR2: MNHNS, SASEGT. The CDR3 spans 14 residues. The CDR3 protein is CASSSKTYNSPLHF. CDR3 DNA: TGTGCCAGCAGTTCGAAGACTTATAATTCACCCCTCCACTTT.

Only a few counts were recorded for this clone. J is TRBJ1-5 and V is TRBV6-5; no clear D. The germline V gene has CDR1 MNHEY and CDR2 SVGAGI. This CDR3 is built from 14 residues. V was trimmed by 0 bases and J by 6 bases, leaving 9 bases between them. CDR3 protein: CASSYSAAVQPQHF. The CDR3 nucleotides are TGTGCCAGCAGTTACTCAGCGGCGGTTCAGCCCCAGCATTTT.

This clone was seen repeatedly, ten times or more. The chain is built from TRBV5-1 and TRBJ1-1; no clear D. Germline V gene data show CDR1 as SGHRS and CDR2 as YFSETQ. The length of the CDR3 is 14 residues. V lost 4 bases, J lost 0 bases, and 10 bases lay in between. This CDR3 is CASSPSSMNTEAFF. In DNA, the CDR3 is TGCGCCAGCAGCCCTAGCTCAATGAACACTGAAGCTTTCTTT.

In this sample, this clone turned up a few times. This chain connects TRBV6-1 to TRBJ2-7, with a possible D match to TRBD1 (6 bases). Trimming shortened V by 6 bases and J by 0 bases, and 15 bases separated the two germline ends. The CDR3 has 15 residues. Looked up from germline, CDR1 is MNHNS and CDR2 is SASEGT. CDR3 DNA: TGTGCCAGCAGCGGACAGCCGTACCCCTCCTACGAGCAGTACTTC. The encoded protein is CASSGQPYPSYEQYF.

This clone is labeled as medium-sized. The chain is built from TRBV6-1 and TRBJ1-2; D is undetermined. V was cut by 6 bases and J by 4 bases, with 18 bases left in between. Germline V gene sequence: CDR1 MNHNS, CDR2 SASEGT. The CDR3 is made up of 15 amino acids. The CDR3 loop reads CASREDAGVGYGYTF. As DNA, the CDR3 is TGTGCCAGCAGAGAGGACGCAGGAGTGGGCTATGGCTACACCTTC.

This clone is medium-sized in the sample. This chain joins TRBV12-3 or TRBV12-4 and TRBJ2-6; no definite D call. The CDR3 runs to 13 residues. The germline V and J ends were trimmed by 6 bases and 10 bases, with 13 bases remaining between them. In nucleotides, the CDR3 is TGTGCCAGCAGCCATTACTTGCCTAACGTCCTGACTTTC. Protein: CASSHYLPNVLTF.

This clone was counted ten times or more. Given a much more abundant clone one base away, this may be a read error. J is TRBJ1-5 and V is TRBV30; no clear D. The CDR3 length is 13 residues. CDR1 GTSNPN and CDR2 SVGIG come from the germline V gene (reference sequence). Trimming took 0 bases from V and 5 from J, leaving 8 bases between them. Written as DNA, the CDR3 is TGTGCCTGGAGTGTACTTGGCGATCAGCCCCAGCATTTT. Its protein product is CAWSVLGDQPQHF.

The CDR3 sequence: CASSPGLASSYEQYF. The CDR3 DNA is TGTGCCAGTAGCCCCGGACTAGCCTCTTCCTACGAGCAGTACTTC. The genes are TRBV19 and TRBJ2-7; 8 bases are a match to TRBD2. CDR3 length equals 15 residues. The V gene end was trimmed by 6 bases and the J gene end by 1 base; junction bases not matched to a gene: 8. The germline V gene has CDR1 LNHDA and CDR2 SQIVND (reference sequence).

On this clone: At the DNA level, this CDR3 is encoded by other sequences in the same sample as well. V and J are TRBV10-1 and TRBJ2-4; no definite D call. The V end was cut by 7 bases, the J end by 2 bases, with 15 bases between. Germline values: CDR1 WNHNN, CDR2 SYGVQD (reference sequence). The CDR3 extends over 15 amino acids. The DNA for the CDR3 is TGCGCCAGCATCCTTATACTGGGGTCCAAAAACATTCAGTACTTC. Translated, it gives CASILILGSKNIQYF.

This clone came up many times. The CDR3 coding sequence is TGCGCCAGCAGCCGGGCGGGTTCCCCAAACATTCAGTACTTC. This encodes CASSRAGSPNIQYF. The chain combines TRBV5-1 with TRBJ2-4, with D perhaps TRBD2 (5 bases). The CDR3 is 14 amino acids. In germline, CDR1 is SGHRS, CDR2 YFSETQ. The V and J ends lost 4 bases and 6 bases respectively, with 14 bases between them.

This clone was seen a few times. The chain carries TRBV6-1 and TRBJ2-3; D call uncertain. The CDR3 is 13 residues long. Germline-derived CDR1 and CDR2 are MNHNS and SASEGT. Trimming stripped 8 bases from V and 1 base from J, with 10 bases between. This CDR3 is CASALLGTDTQYF. The CDR3 DNA is TGTGCCAGCGCCCTCCTAGGCACAGATACGCAGTATTTT.

This clone came up a few times. With a much larger clone just one base away, this may be a read error. The same CDR3 arises from other DNA sequences in this sample as well. The chain employs TRBV3-1 and TRBJ2-5; D not certain. The CDR3 totals 12 residues. The germline V and J ends were trimmed by 3 bases and 5 bases, with 7 bases remaining between them. Germline V gene lookup returns CDR1 LGHDT and CDR2 YNNKEL (reference sequence). The CDR3 spells CASSQSRETQYF. In DNA form, the CDR3 reads TGTGCCAGCAGCCAGTCGCGGGAGACCCAGTACTTC.

By its share, this clone is medium-sized (0.01 to 0.1%). The gene calls are TRBV20-1 and TRBJ2-7; either TRBD1 or TRBD2 may supply D (8 bases each). Per germline, CDR1 DFQATT and CDR2 SNEGSKA (reference sequence). The CDR3 totals 16 residues. V was cut by 3 bases and J by 1 base, with 19 bases left in between. The CDR3 sequence is CSASERGTGGSYEQYF. The CDR3 bases are TGCAGTGCTAGCGAGCGGGGGACAGGCGGGTCCTACGAGCAGTACTTC.

This clone came up many times. V and J are TRBV12-3 or TRBV12-4 and TRBJ2-5; D is undetermined. The germline V and J ends were trimmed by 6 bases and 10 bases, with 15 bases remaining between them. This CDR3 has 12 amino acids. The CDR3 DNA follows: TGTGCCAGCAGCATGACTCCTATGGACCAGTACTTC. It encodes CASSMTPMDQYF.

This clone has just a few counts. V and J are TRBV6-1 and TRBJ1-6; D is ambiguous. Between the trimmed V and J ends, which lost 7 bases and 5 bases, there was a span of 9 bases. The germline CDR1 and CDR2 sequences are MNHNS and SASEGT. There are 13 residues in the CDR3. CDR3 region: CASIVGHNSPLHF. CDR3 nucleotide sequence: TGTGCCAGCATAGTGGGCCATAATTCACCCCTCCACTTT.

This clone was counted a few times. This chain links TRBV12-3 or TRBV12-4 with TRBJ1-3, with D unresolved. CDR3 length equals 14 residues. V was shortened by 3 bases and J by 1 base, with 7 bases between the two germline ends. The CDR3 spells CASSFRASGNTIYF. The CDR3 coding sequence is TGTGCCAGCAGTTTTAGGGCTTCTGGAAACACCATATATTTT.

In this sample, this clone is medium-sized. The chain has TRBV28 and TRBJ2-7; either TRBD1 or TRBD2 may supply D (6 bases each). Germline assignment: CDR1 MDHEN and CDR2 SYDVKM. The CDR3 runs to 15 residues. Trimming took off 6 bases at V and 2 bases at J, with 17 bases between the two ends. CDR3 protein: CASSGEVGHPYEQYF. As DNA, the CDR3 is TGTGCCAGCAGCGGGGAGGTGGGACATCCCTACGAGCAGTACTTC.

The sample holds many counts of this clone. This sequence joins TRBV7-8 and TRBJ1-1; 7 nucleotides align to TRBD1. Per the germline V gene, CDR1 is SGHVS and CDR2 is FQNEAQ. The CDR3 length is 16 residues. The trim removed 5 bases at V and 4 bases at J, leaving 13 bases unmatched. The CDR3 spells CASSLSTGVRGTEAFF. The CDR3 bases are TGTGCCAGCAGCCTTAGCACAGGGGTTCGAGGCACTGAAGCTTTCTTT.

Worth noting for this clone: This may arise from a read error, as a much more abundant clone is one base away. V usage is TRBV4-1 and J usage is TRBJ1-4; TRBD1 might be the D (5 bases). The CDR3 runs 14 residues. Germline V gene data show CDR1 as MGHRA and CDR2 as YSYEKL. CDR3 sequence reads: CVSSQQEMGEKLFF. Written as DNA, the CDR3 is TGCGTCAGCAGCCAACAGGAAATGGGTGAAAAACTGTTTTTT.

This chain uses TRBV5-1 with TRBJ2-7; the D gene could be TRBD1 or TRBD2 (6 bases each). The germline CDR1 and CDR2 sequences are SGHRS and YFSETQ. Trimming left V 3 bases short and J 4 bases short, with 8 bases between. The CDR3 spans 12 residues. The CDR3 bases are TGCGCCAGCAGCTGGGGGGCGTACGAGCAGTACTTC. Translated: CASSWGAYEQYF. The full variable domain, its missing parts supplied by reference TRBV5-1 and TRBJ2-7, is KAGVTQTPRYLIKTRGQQVTLSCSPISGHRSVSWYQQTPGQGLQFLFEYFSETQRNKGNFPGRFSGRQFSNSRSEMNVSTLELGDSALYLCASSWGAYEQYFGPGTRLTVT.

The chain combines TRBV15 with TRBJ1-2; tentative D call: TRBD1 (6 bases). There are 14 residues in the CDR3. CDR1 and CDR2 from the germline V gene are LNHNV and YYDKDF (reference sequence). Trimming shortened V by 1 base and J by 5 bases, and 11 bases separated the two germline ends. CDR3 nucleotide sequence: TGTGCCACCAGCAGAGCAATGGACAGTTATGGCTACACCTTC. Translated, it gives CATSRAMDSYGYTF.

This clone occurred a few times. The chain is built from TRBV6-1 and TRBJ2-2; weak D call: TRBD1 (5 bases). The V end lost 7 bases, the J end lost 3 bases, and 15 bases lay between the germline ends. This CDR3 has 15 amino acids. Germline loops: CDR1 MNHNS, CDR2 SASEGT. DNA for the CDR3: TGTGCCAGCACCCCAGGCCAGGGCTACACCGGGGAGCTGTTTTTT. Translated, it gives CASTPGQGYTGELFF.

This clone is termed medium-sized (0.01 to 0.1%). The chain carries TRBV12-3 or TRBV12-4 and TRBJ2-7; TRBD2 matches at 9 bases. This CDR3 has 15 residues. J was trimmed by 3 bases and V by 2 bases; bases with no gene match: 5. The CDR3 region has the DNA TGTGCCAGCAGTTTATGGCGGGAGGGCCTCTACGAGCAGTACTTC. Translation: CASSLWREGLYEQYF.

By share of the sample, this clone is medium-sized (0.01 to 0.1%). The V and J genes are TRBV28 and TRBJ1-3, with 7 positions matching TRBD1. The germline CDR1 and CDR2 sequences are MDHEN and SYDVKM. The CDR3 extends over 14 amino acids. V was pared by 6 bases and J by 1 base, with 3 bases of the junction left unmatched. The chain's CDR3 is CASRGRGSGNTIYF. The CDR3 nucleotides read TGTGCCAGCAGGGGCAGGGGGTCTGGAAACACCATATATTTT.